This paragraph reports one T cell receptor (beta chain). This record comes from a study of memory CD8 T cells in hepatitis C reinfection. Study-level background: A couple of donors resolved primary infection, then developed chronic reinfection. Reinfection meant HCV RNA positivity after two negatives ≥60 days apart.

Sample time point: peak reinfection, 3 to 8 weeks after reinfection detection. TCR sequencing was done directly ex vivo on sorted cells, without expansion in vitro. The germline gives CDR1 GTSNPN, CDR2 SVGIG (reference sequence). This CDR3 is built from 13 residues. V was cut by 1 base and J by 0 bases, with 4 bases left in between. Clones were read by immunoSEQ multiplex PCR, and TCRdb kept only the in-frame ones, dropping some. The top ten clones hold 0.95% to 1.5% of a sample with around 47,000 clones, around 89% of them seen once. This chain connects TRBV30 to TRBJ2-1; D remains unclear. Sample: naive CD8+ T cells sorted from blood. This clonotype was sampled from a man aged 18 to 29 with hepatitis C virus infection. The CDR3 coding sequence is TGTGCCTGGAGTGCCGGCTCCTACAATGAGCAGTTCTTC. This sequence encodes CAWSAGSYNEQFF.